This TCR beta chain was recorded in a study of blood T cell repertoires in COVID-19. Study-wide background: Acute-phase and convalescent COVID-19 samples originated in the United States, Italy and Spain.

As originally analysed: Estimation of nucleated cell counts was performed using reference gene primer amplification. Libraries were prepared by immunoSEQ multiplex PCR; TCRdb keeps only in-frame clonotypes and omits some of them. D and trimming come from the DNA, and the V and J calls and clone size come from that table. The sample has 250,000 to 350,000 clones, 92% seen once; the top ten hold approximately 17%. CDR3 length: 12 residues. Germline V gene sequence: CDR1 SQVTM, CDR2 ANQGSEA. V gave up 2 bases and J gave up 0 bases, with 5 bases separating them. All recovered Cohort 3 donors got two negative PCRs, got clearance, or saw symptom resolution.

Sequencing input: PBMCs or T cells enriched from blood (not recorded which). This TCR derives from a woman aged 25 to 39 who had recovered from COVID-19. The chain carries TRBV29-1 and TRBJ2-7, with D unclear. The CDR3 sequence: CSVEQDSYEQYF. CDR3 bases: TGCAGCGTTGAACAGGACTCCTACGAGCAGTACTTC.